The 29 T cell receptor beta chains in this list originate from one sample, sequenced in a study of early T cells in non-severe SARS-CoV-2 infection. MiXCR, run by TCRdb on the 5' RACE reads, gives a single entry per CDR3 protein. Here the sample spans tens of thousands of distinct CDR3 sequences, about 4.5% being singletons. The starting material was whole blood, obtained at baseline. These receptors originate from an adult who was a healthcare worker with PCR-confirmed SARS-CoV-2 infection or an uninfected control (not recorded which).

At least ten counts were recorded for this clonotype. The V and J genes are TRBV20-1 and TRBJ2-5, with D perhaps TRBD2 (6 bases). V was pared by 2 bases and J by 3 bases, with 16 bases between. Germline CDR1 and CDR2: DFQATT and SNEGSKA (reference sequence). CDR3 size: 15 residues. The CDR3 is CSARTSQNVKETQYF. CDR3 nucleotides: TGCAGTGCTAGAACTAGCCAAAACGTGAAAGAGACCCAGTACTTC.

This clonotype was seen ten or more times. In nucleotides, the CDR3 is TGTGCCAGCAGCTTAAGCCCGAGCTCCTACAATGAGCAGTTCTTC. It specifies CASSLSPSSYNEQFF. V gene TRBV7-8 combines with J gene TRBJ2-1; D unresolved. V was pared by 2 bases and J by 0 bases, with 8 bases between. The CDR3 totals 15 residues. Looked up from germline, CDR1 is SGHVS and CDR2 is FQNEAQ. The variable domain in full, with the rest retrieved from reference TRBV7-8 and TRBJ2-1, is GAGVSQSPRYKVAKRGQDVALRCDPISGHVSLFWYQQALGQGPEFLTYFQNEAQLDKSGLPSDRFFAERPEGSVSTLKIQRTQQEDSAVYLCASSLSPSSYNEQFFGPGTRLTVL.

Within the sample, this clonotype is medium-sized. The CDR3 spells CASSPQRGSGELFF. The CDR3 DNA follows: TGTGCCAGCAGCCCTCAGAGAGGGTCCGGGGAGCTGTTTTTT. The V and J genes are TRBV7-2 and TRBJ2-2; tentatively, D is TRBD2 (5 bases). Germline-derived CDR1 and CDR2 are SGHTA and FQGNSA. Trimming took off 5 bases at V and 6 bases at J, with 13 bases between the two ends. The CDR3 is made up of 14 amino acids. The full variable domain, rest sourced from reference TRBV7-2 and TRBJ2-2, is GAGVSQSPSNKVTEKGKDVELRCDPISGHTALYWYRQSLGQGLEFLIYFQGNSAPDKSGLPSDRFSAERTGGSVSTLTIQRTQQEDSAVYLCASSPQRGSGELFFGEGSRLTVL.

This clonotype was observed at least ten times. The V and J genes are TRBV6-2 or TRBV6-3 and TRBJ2-3; D gene unclear. Germline V gene lookup returns CDR1 MNHEY and CDR2 SVGEGT. Trimming removed 4 bases at V and 2 bases at J, with 7 bases between. CDR3 length equals 13 residues. CDR3: CASSSGFTDTQYF. The DNA of the CDR3 is TGTGCCAGCAGTTCTGGGTTCACAGATACGCAGTATTTT.

The chain recombines TRBV20-1 with TRBJ2-5, with TRBD2 identical over 13 bases. The germline V gene has CDR1 DFQATT and CDR2 SNEGSKA (reference sequence). The CDR3 consists of 14 residues. Trimming took 5 bases from V and 4 from J; bases not matched to a gene: 4. CDR3 sequence: CSALWTSGRETQYF. CDR3 nucleotides: TGCAGTGCTTTATGGACTAGCGGGAGAGAGACCCAGTACTTC.

There are many counts of this clonotype. This sequence joins TRBV6-6 and TRBJ1-1, with D uncertain. The CDR3 runs 14 residues. V was trimmed by 9 bases and J by 1 base, leaving 15 bases between them. Germline V gene data show CDR1 as MNHNY and CDR2 as SVGAGI (reference sequence). The CDR3 is CASRGVRANTEAFF. The CDR3 DNA follows: TGTGCCAGTCGAGGAGTAAGGGCGAACACTGAAGCTTTCTTT.

V usage is TRBV5-8 and J usage is TRBJ2-6; D not certain. V was cut by 4 bases and J by 6 bases, with 20 bases left in between. The CDR3 extends over 17 amino acids. In germline, CDR1 is SGHTS, CDR2 YDEGEE. CDR3 sequence reads: CASSLVPVLWEANVLTF. In DNA form, the CDR3 reads TGTGCCAGCAGCCTGGTCCCTGTCCTCTGGGAGGCCAACGTCCTGACTTTC.

This clonotype occurred many times. The rearrangement joins TRBV20-1 to TRBJ1-2; TRBD1 matches at 7 bases. The CDR3 has 13 amino acids. Germline V lookup: CDR1 DFQATT, CDR2 SNEGSKA (reference sequence). The V and J ends lost 3 bases and 6 bases, in that order; junction bases with no gene match: 7. CDR3: CSASAQGRNGYTF. CDR3 bases: TGCAGTGCTAGTGCACAGGGGAGGAATGGCTACACCTTC.

This clonotype has a count of ten or more. This chain uses TRBV20-1 with TRBJ1-4; D possibly corresponds to TRBD1 (5 bases). Germline CDR1 is DFQATT and CDR2 is SNEGSKA (reference sequence). Between the trimmed V and J ends, which lost 6 bases and 7 bases, there was a span of 15 bases. The CDR3 has 13 amino acids. The DNA for the CDR3 is TGCAGTGCACCCAAAGGGGCGGGTGAAAAACTGTTTTTT. Its protein is CSAPKGAGEKLFF.

This clonotype was counted ten times or more. V and J are TRBV15 and TRBJ1-2; D not resolved. The CDR3 runs 13 residues. V was pared by 5 bases and J by 12 bases, with 19 bases between. Germline V gene data show CDR1 as LNHNV and CDR2 as YYDKDF (reference sequence). The CDR3 coding sequence is TGTGCCACCAGCCTAACATCTTCGGCGCTAAACACCTTC. Protein sequence: CATSLTSSALNTF.

The table lists this clonotype with many counts. The chain joins TRBV7-2 to TRBJ2-5; D is unclear. V lost 5 bases, J lost 4 bases, and 14 bases lay in between. From germline, CDR1 is SGHTA and CDR2 FQGNSA. The CDR3 length is 14 residues. The CDR3 here is CASSRDSMRETQYF. The CDR3 DNA sequence: TGTGCCAGCAGCCGCGATTCTATGAGAGAGACCCAGTACTTC.

There are many counts of this clonotype. The chain combines TRBV20-1 with TRBJ2-5; 8 bases map to TRBD1. Looked up from germline, CDR1 is DFQATT and CDR2 is SNEGSKA (reference sequence). The CDR3 loop spans 13 amino acids. V gave up 2 bases and J gave up 5 bases; unmatched junction bases: 4. The CDR3 DNA sequence: TGCAGTGCTAGAAGGACAGGGAAGGAGACCCAGTACTTC. Amino acids: CSARRTGKETQYF.

In this sample, this clonotype turned up many times. This chain connects TRBV5-1 to TRBJ2-7; TRBD1 aligns across 9 bases. The J segment lost 2 bases and the V segment lost 3 bases, leaving 9 bases of the junction unmatched. Per germline, CDR1 SGHRS and CDR2 YFSETQ. The CDR3 is made up of 16 amino acids. This chain's CDR3 is CASSWGSRTGAYEQYF. CDR3 nucleotides: TGCGCCAGCAGCTGGGGGTCCAGGACAGGGGCCTACGAGCAGTACTTC. The variable domain in full, with the rest retrieved from reference TRBV5-1 and TRBJ2-7, is KAGVTQTPRYLIKTRGQQVTLSCSPISGHRSVSWYQQTPGQGLQFLFEYFSETQRNKGNFPGRFSGRQFSNSRSEMNVSTLELGDSALYLCASSWGSRTGAYEQYFGPGTRLTVT.

The sample holds many counts of this clonotype. The V and J genes are TRBV28 and TRBJ2-3, with a weak D call TRBD2 (5 bases). The germline V gene has CDR1 MDHEN and CDR2 SYDVKM. Trimming removed 1 base at V and 2 bases at J, with 10 bases between. The CDR3 spans 15 residues. Written as DNA, the CDR3 is TGTGCCAGCAGTTTATCACAAGCGGTCACAGATACGCAGTATTTT. Its protein is CASSLSQAVTDTQYF.

Turning to this clonotype: It is likely a read error, because the conserved phenylalanine at the end of the CDR3 is missing. The J gene is TRBJ2-1, the V gene TRBV7-9; 8 bases fit TRBD1. CDR3 size: 14 residues. Germline CDR1 is SEHNR and CDR2 is FQNEAQ (reference sequence). J gave up 9 bases and V 3 bases, and 7 bases lay outside the gene matches. As DNA, the CDR3 is TGTGCCAGCAGCTTTCAAGGACAGGGACCTGAGCAGTTCTCC. It translates to CASSFQGQGPEQFS.

There are many counts of this clonotype. The genes are TRBV7-2 and TRBJ2-7, with D perhaps assigned TRBD1 or TRBD2 (5 bases each). The CDR3 has 14 residues. V was trimmed by 0 bases and J by 2 bases, leaving 8 bases between them. Germline V gene lookup returns CDR1 SGHTA and CDR2 FQGNSA. The CDR3 DNA sequence: TGTGCCAGCAGCTTAGCGCTGGGGGCCTACGAGCAGTACTTC. It is translated as CASSLALGAYEQYF.

This clonotype was detected many times. The rearrangement uses TRBV18 and TRBJ2-1, with a weak D call TRBD2 (6 bases). The CDR3 covers 13 residues. Germline CDR1 and CDR2: KGHSH and LQKENI. The ends were cut back, 5 bases at V and 8 bases at J, with 13 bases in the middle. DNA of the CDR3: TGTGCCAGCTCATCCACTAGCCCGGATGAGCAGTTCTTC. Residues: CASSSTSPDEQFF.

This clonotype showed up many times. V usage is TRBV30 and J usage is TRBJ2-1; 11 bases are a match to TRBD2. This CDR3 region has 14 residues. CDR1 and CDR2 (germline): GTSNPN, SVGIG (reference sequence). V trimming: 0 bases; J trimming: 6 bases; junction bases outside the gene matches: 1. CDR3 sequence: CAWSVLAGVNEQFF. CDR3 bases: TGTGCCTGGAGTGTACTAGCGGGAGTCAATGAGCAGTTCTTC. The full variable domain, its missing parts supplied by reference TRBV30 and TRBJ2-1, is SQTIHQWPATLVQPVGSPLSLECTVEGTSNPNLYWYRQAAGRGLQLLFYSVGIGQISSEVPQNLSASRPQDRQFILSSKKLLLSDSGFYLCAWSVLAGVNEQFFGPGTRLTVL.

The CDR3 region is CASSPQGGYSNQPQHF. DNA for the CDR3: TGTGCCAGCTCACCACAGGGAGGGTATAGCAATCAGCCCCAGCATTTT. The J gene is TRBJ1-5, the V gene TRBV18; D unclear. The germline CDR1 and CDR2 sequences are KGHSH and LQKENI. V lost 1 base and J 0 bases, leaving 10 bases between the germline ends. The CDR3 runs to 16 residues.

This clonotype showed up many times. The CDR3 DNA is TGTGCCAGCAGCTTAGCTTCGGGGGCCAGGTTGAATGAGCCCCAGCATTTT. Its protein is CASSLASGARLNEPQHF. The chain combines TRBV7-6 with TRBJ1-5, with D possibly TRBD1 on 6 matching bases. The CDR3 contains 17 residues. Germline CDR1 SGHVS, CDR2 FNYEAQ. Trimming cost V 0 bases and J 8 bases, with 20 bases left between them.

The table lists this clonotype with many counts. The rearrangement joins TRBV15 to TRBJ2-1, with D uncertain. There are 12 residues in the CDR3. Germline assignment: CDR1 LNHNV and CDR2 YYDKDF (reference sequence). Trimming removed 5 bases from V and 8 bases from J, with 10 bases in between. CDR3 in DNA: TGTGCCACCAGCCCGATAGGCCATGAGCAGTTCTTC. Translation: CATSPIGHEQFF.

About this clonotype itself: A junction end diverges from the germline sequence, so it may reflect a read error. The V call is TRBV2, the J call TRBJ2-1; 7 nucleotides match TRBD2. The CDR3 totals 11 residues. The germline V gene has CDR1 SNHLY and CDR2 FYNNEI. CDR3 amino acids: CASGGDAPKLF. Here the CDR3 DNA reads TGTGCCAGCGGGGGGGATGCCCCAAAGCTCTTC.

This clonotype showed up many times. The V and J genes are TRBV20-1 and TRBJ2-7, with TRBD2 matching 7 bases. The V gene's germline CDR1 is DFQATT and CDR2 SNEGSKA (reference sequence). The CDR3 loop spans 14 amino acids. The J segment lost 2 bases and the V segment lost 1 base, leaving 5 bases of the junction unmatched. The DNA for the CDR3 is TGCAGTGCTAGAGCTAGCGGAGGGCCCTACGAGCAGTACTTC. It codes for CSARASGGPYEQYF.

This clonotype showed up just a few times. The rearrangement uses TRBV27 and TRBJ2-6; D is possibly TRBD1 or TRBD2 (5 bases each). The CDR3 spans 14 residues. Germline CDR1 and CDR2: MNHEY and SMNVEV (reference sequence). The V end lost 5 bases, the J end lost 2 bases, and 7 bases lay between the germline ends. The CDR3 region has the DNA TGTGCCAGCAGTCGGGACCCTGGGGCCAACGTCCTGACTTTC. It specifies CASSRDPGANVLTF.

This clonotype was seen repeatedly, ten times or more. This chain joins TRBV19 and TRBJ1-6; D is possibly TRBD1 (5 bases). Germline loops: CDR1 LNHDA, CDR2 SQIVND (reference sequence). V lost 3 bases, J lost 13 bases, and 19 bases lay in between. The CDR3 totals 15 residues. CDR3 nucleotides: TGTGCCAGTAGTATGGATGTGGGGGGAAGAGTCCCCCTCCACTTT. This gives the protein CASSMDVGGRVPLHF. Supplemented by reference TRBV19 and TRBJ1-6, the full variable domain reads DGGITQSPKYLFRKEGQNVTLSCEQNLNHDAMYWYRQDPGQGLRLIYYSQIVNDFQKGDIAEGYSVSREKKESFPLTVTSAQKNPTAFYLCASSMDVGGRVPLHFGNGTRLTVT.

This clonotype showed up many times. The J gene is TRBJ2-1, the V gene TRBV29-1; D assignment may be TRBD1 or TRBD2 (5 bases each). The CDR3 extends over 14 amino acids. Germline CDR1 and CDR2: SQVTM and ANQGSEA. V was shortened by 3 bases and J by 7 bases, with 16 bases between the two germline ends. In DNA form, the CDR3 reads TGCAGCGTTGAGGGCAGGGCCACTAGGAATGAGCAGTTCTTC. It specifies CSVEGRATRNEQFF.

Many counts were recorded for this clonotype. The chain is built from TRBV21-1 and TRBJ2-1. TRBV21-1 is recorded as a pseudogene. The CDR3 runs to 14 residues. The CDR3 DNA reads TGTGCCAGCAGCAATCCGCCGGTTAATGGTGAGCAGTTCTTC. Translation: CASSNPPVNGEQFF.

This chain connects TRBV29-1 to TRBJ2-6, with 9 bases aligning to TRBD1. This CDR3 region has 17 residues. Germline V gene sequence: CDR1 SQVTM, CDR2 ANQGSEA. After removal of 6 bases from V and 0 bases from J, the junction contained 9 bases not matched to a gene. In DNA form, the CDR3 reads TGCAGCGTCCTACACCGGGACAGGGCCTCTGGGGCCAACGTCCTGACTTTC. Its translation is CSVLHRDRASGANVLTF.

There are many counts of this clonotype. J is TRBJ1-5 and V is TRBV6-6, with D possibly being TRBD1 (6 bases). CDR3 size: 13 residues. V shed 10 bases and J shed 4 bases, with 14 bases lying between them. Germline V gene lookup returns CDR1 MNHNY and CDR2 SVGAGI (reference sequence). CDR3 DNA: TGTGCCATCGAACAGGGAGGGAATCAGCCCCAGCATTTT. Its protein product is CAIEQGGNQPQHF.